A single sample gave rise to the 19 T cell receptor beta chains below, sequenced in a study of cytomegalovirus exposure and HLA in healthy donors. Assay: immunoSEQ multiplex PCR; the TCRdb copy retains only in-frame clones and omits some. The sample carries 100,000 to 150,000 clones, about nine tenths recorded once. The sequenced material came from PBMCs. These receptors all stem from a man between 25 and 39 years old in good health and CMV-seronegative.

This clone has a single count. The chain employs TRBV5-6 and TRBJ2-1; D is perhaps TRBD2 (7 bases). Germline assignment: CDR1 SGHDT and CDR2 YYEEEE. This CDR3 is 13 amino acids long. V was pared by 2 bases and J by 8 bases, with 11 bases between. The DNA for the CDR3 is TGTGCCAGCAGCTTACAGGGAGGGGATGAGCAGTTCTTC. Residues: CASSLQGGDEQFF. Using reference TRBV5-6 and TRBJ2-1 for the parts outside the CDR3, the full variable domain is DAGVTQSPTHLIKTRGQQVTLRCSPKSGHDTVSWYQQALGQGPQFIFQYYEEEERQRGNFPDRFSGHQFPNYSSELNVNALLLGDSALYLCASSLQGGDEQFFGPGTRLTVL.

This clone showed up just once. This chain links TRBV13 with TRBJ2-2, with 13 bases lining up with TRBD2. CDR3 length: 18 amino acids. V lost 6 bases to trimming and J lost 5 bases; unmatched junction nucleotides: 12. Germline V gene lookup returns CDR1 PRHDT and CDR2 FYEKMQ (reference sequence). CDR3 DNA: TGTGCCAGCAGAAGAACCACTAGCGGGAGGGCTAGGACCGGGGAGCTGTTTTTT. Its translation is CASRRTTSGRARTGELFF.

Only one count was recorded for this clone. The genes are TRBV7-9 and TRBJ1-1, with TRBD1 matching 7 bases. CDR1 SEHNR and CDR2 FQNEAQ come from the germline V gene (reference sequence). CDR3 length: 13 residues. V lost 6 bases and J lost 8; bases outside the gene matches: 9. CDR3: CASSIIQQGEAFF. CDR3 nucleotide sequence: TGTGCCAGCAGTATTATACAACAGGGGGAAGCTTTCTTT.

This clone was counted between two and nine times. V is TRBV28 and J is TRBJ2-7; the match to TRBD1 covers 7 bases. The V gene end was trimmed by 7 bases and the J gene end by 3 bases; junction bases not matched to a gene: 9. Germline V gene data show CDR1 as MDHEN and CDR2 as SYDVKM. The CDR3 extends over 14 amino acids. As DNA, the CDR3 is TGTGCCAGCAAGAACCATGGGACAGACTACGAGCAGTACTTC. It specifies CASKNHGTDYEQYF.

The V gene is TRBV30, the J gene TRBJ1-5, with 7 bases lining up with TRBD1. Per germline, CDR1 GTSNPN and CDR2 SVGIG (reference sequence). This CDR3 contains 17 residues. The V gene end was trimmed by 3 bases and the J gene end by 6 bases; junction bases not matched to a gene: 17. The CDR3, as DNA: TGTGCCTGGAGCAAAACCCGGAAGGCAGGGGGAGGTCAGCCCCAGCATTTT. Protein: CAWSKTRKAGGGQPQHF.

The chain links TRBV4-3 to TRBJ2-3; TRBD1 agrees at 8 bases. CDR1 LGHNA and CDR2 YSLEER come from the germline V gene. The CDR3 is 17 amino acids. After removal of 0 bases from V and 4 bases from J, the junction contained 9 bases not matched to a gene. The CDR3 sequence is CASSQDPTGGSADTQYF. The CDR3 DNA is TGCGCCAGCAGCCAAGATCCTACAGGGGGTTCAGCAGATACGCAGTATTTT.

This clone was seen more than once but under ten times. The chain is built from TRBV11-2 and TRBJ1-5; 8 positions match TRBD1. There are 14 residues in the CDR3. V gave up 3 bases and J gave up 9 bases; unmatched junction bases: 7. Germline V gene sequence: CDR1 SGHAT, CDR2 FQNNGV. CDR3 nucleotides: TGTGCCAGCAGCTTGGGACAGGCCGCGGGGCCCCAGCATTTT. Residues: CASSLGQAAGPQHF.

This chain uses TRBV30 with TRBJ1-5; 8 bases are shared with TRBD1. The germline gives CDR1 GTSNPN, CDR2 SVGIG (reference sequence). Trimming at V came to 1 base and at J to 6 bases, leaving 5 bases not matched to a gene. The CDR3 spans 14 residues. CDR3 sequence reads: CAWSAGQGSQPQHF. The DNA for the CDR3 is TGTGCCTGGAGTGCTGGACAGGGATCTCAGCCCCAGCATTTT.

The chain uses TRBV7-9 and TRBJ1-1; 8 positions match TRBD1. The CDR3 extends over 15 amino acids. Per the germline V gene, CDR1 is SEHNR and CDR2 is FQNEAQ (reference sequence). V lost 0 bases and J lost 3; bases outside the gene matches: 3. The CDR3 region has the DNA TGTGCCAGCAGCTTAGCCTCGACAGGGGACACTGAAGCTTTCTTT. Translated: CASSLASTGDTEAFF.

The chain uses TRBV7-9 and TRBJ2-5; D might be TRBD2 (6 bases). The CDR3 extends over 16 amino acids. Germline V gene data show CDR1 as SEHNR and CDR2 as FQNEAQ (reference sequence). V shed 5 bases and J shed 4 bases, with 20 bases lying between them. DNA for the CDR3: TGTGCCAGCAGCCCCCCTGGCGGGATTAACGTAGAGACCCAGTACTTC. It codes for CASSPPGGINVETQYF.

About this clone itself: A junction boundary mismatches the germline segment, possibly from a read error. This chain joins TRBV19 and TRBJ1-2; D is unclear. Germline CDR1 is LNHDA and CDR2 is SQIVND (reference sequence). The CDR3 runs 15 residues. This CDR3 is CATSIGLEGWYGYTF. The DNA of the CDR3 is TGTGCCACTAGTATAGGGTTGGAGGGTTGGTATGGCTACACCTTC.

This clone was picked up one time. This chain links TRBV27 with TRBJ2-3, with 8 bases that match TRBD2. The germline CDR1 and CDR2 sequences are MNHEY and SMNVEV (reference sequence). This CDR3 spans 18 amino acids. Trimming took 0 bases from V and 4 from J; bases not matched to a gene: 12. CDR3 region: CASSLSSEAGVSADTQYF. The CDR3 region has the DNA TGTGCCAGCAGTTTATCCTCGGAAGCGGGAGTTAGCGCAGATACGCAGTATTTT.

The chain has TRBV7-2 and TRBJ1-2; a possible D gene is TRBD1 (6 bases). From germline, CDR1 is SGHTA and CDR2 FQGNSA. This CDR3 comprises 15 residues. The germline V and J ends were trimmed by 5 bases and 2 bases, with 15 bases remaining between them. CDR3: CASSPDTGKNYGYTF. The DNA of the CDR3 is TGTGCCAGCAGCCCTGATACAGGGAAGAACTATGGCTACACCTTC.

J is TRBJ1-2 and V is TRBV10-3; 8 nucleotides match TRBD1. V shed 6 bases and J 8 bases; nucleotides not matched to a gene: 8. Germline V gene lookup returns CDR1 ENHRY and CDR2 SYGVKD. The CDR3 covers 13 residues. The CDR3 nucleotides are TGTGCCATCAGCGCAGACAGGGGCAGCGGCTACACCTTC. The encoded protein is CAISADRGSGYTF.

Comment on this clone: The junction departs from the called germline gene at one end, perhaps through a read error. The chain recombines TRBV29-1 with TRBJ1-4; the D gene is possibly TRBD1 (5 bases). The V gene's germline CDR1 is SQVTM and CDR2 ANQGSEA. This CDR3 has 15 amino acids. CDR3 loop: CSVKDSSRGNEKLFF. The CDR3 DNA reads as TGCAGCGTTAAAGACAGTTCTCGGGGTAATGAAAAACTGTTTTTT.

The J gene is TRBJ2-1, the V gene TRBV6-5; weak D call: TRBD2 (5 bases). The V gene's germline CDR1 is MNHEY and CDR2 SVGAGI. This CDR3 region has 14 residues. Between the trimmed V and J ends, which lost 5 bases and 8 bases, there was a span of 16 bases. CDR3 in DNA: TGTGCCAGCAGTCTAGGGAGAGGCGGATATGAGCAGTTCTTC. As protein: CASSLGRGGYEQFF.

V and J are TRBV6-4 and TRBJ1-1; D is perhaps TRBD1 (5 bases). The ends were cut back, 6 bases at V and 1 base at J, with 9 bases in the middle. The CDR3 has 13 residues. The V gene's germline CDR1 is MRHNA and CDR2 SNTAGT. The CDR3 here is CASSATGNTEAFF. CDR3 in DNA: TGTGCCAGCAGCGCTACAGGGAACACTGAAGCTTTCTTT.

The sample holds one count of this clone. The rearrangement uses TRBV6-1 and TRBJ1-5; unclear D gene. The V end was cut by 6 bases, the J end by 9 bases, with 18 bases between. From germline, CDR1 is MNHNS and CDR2 SASEGT. The CDR3 runs to 14 residues. The CDR3 reads CASRYTPEVVPQHF. The CDR3 nucleotides read TGTGCCAGCAGGTATACCCCCGAGGTAGTGCCCCAGCATTTT.

V gene TRBV4-3 combines with J gene TRBJ1-2; D is undetermined. V was clipped by 1 base and J by 4 bases, with 13 bases between them. Germline V lookup: CDR1 LGHNA, CDR2 YSLEER. CDR3 length: 15 amino acids. CDR3 amino acids: CASSQGGQVLYGYTF. The CDR3 region has the DNA TGCGCCAGCAGCCAAGGAGGGCAGGTTCTCTATGGCTACACCTTC.